The 28 T cell receptor beta chains below come from one sample, sequenced in a study of T cell repertoires in cytomegalovirus infection. TCRdb re-called the reads through MiXCR, storing one row per CDR3 protein. The sample has about 330,000 distinct CDR3 sequences, roughly 34% seen once; the top ten hold 13%. Antigen specificity for these receptors is unknown. The sequences come from cultured PBMCs, collected from culture after CMV antigen stimulation. The receptors were sampled from a human donor in good health (CMV status not recorded). Some clones in this sample may be carry-over from other donors' samples.

This clonotype has at least ten counts. This rearrangement joins TRBV7-2 to TRBJ1-5; weak D call: TRBD1 (5 bases). The V and J ends lost 3 bases and 2 bases respectively, with 11 bases between them. The CDR3 runs to 15 residues. Germline CDR1 and CDR2: SGHTA and FQGNSA. The CDR3 reads CASSLQPQGNQPQHF. The CDR3 DNA reads as TGTGCCAGCAGCTTGCAACCACAGGGCAATCAGCCCCAGCATTTT.

The chain links TRBV5-8 to TRBJ2-1, with D uncertain. V lost 6 bases and J lost 0, with 7 bases in between. Germline lookup yields CDR1 SGHTS and CDR2 YDEGEE. The CDR3 length is 13 residues. CDR3 region: CASTWSSYNEQFF. For the CDR3, the DNA is TGTGCCAGCACTTGGTCCTCCTACAATGAGCAGTTCTTC.

This rearrangement joins TRBV7-8 to TRBJ2-1; 7 positions agree with TRBD2. The CDR3 contains 17 residues. CDR1 is SGHVS, CDR2 FQNEAQ, per germline. V was clipped by 1 base and J by 6 bases; unmatched bases: 12. CDR3 region: CASSLGRGAGVPNEQFF. The CDR3 nucleotides are TGTGCCAGCAGCTTAGGTCGAGGGGCGGGAGTTCCCAATGAGCAGTTCTTC.

The table lists this clonotype with a few counts. The chain carries TRBV5-1 and TRBJ2-2; either TRBD1 or TRBD2 may supply D (5 bases each). The germline V gene has CDR1 SGHRS and CDR2 YFSETQ. The V end was cut by 2 bases, the J end by 5 bases, with 13 bases between. This CDR3 is built from 15 residues. Written as DNA, the CDR3 is TGCGCCAGCAGCTTCACAGGAGGAGAAACCGGGGAGCTGTTTTTT. This gives the protein CASSFTGGETGELFF.

Only one count was recorded for this clonotype. The chain is built from TRBV6-2 or TRBV6-3 and TRBJ1-1, with a weak D call TRBD1 (5 bases). Germline V lookup: CDR1 MNHEY, CDR2 SVGEGT. The germline V and J ends were trimmed by 2 bases and 3 bases, with 7 bases remaining between them. CDR3 length: 13 residues. The CDR3 loop reads CASSYDRYTEAFF. CDR3 nucleotide sequence: TGTGCCAGCAGTTACGACAGATACACTGAAGCTTTCTTT.

This chain links TRBV6-2 or TRBV6-3 with TRBJ1-2; D is possibly TRBD1 (5 bases). The CDR3 has 14 residues. V lost 4 bases, J lost 11 bases, and 20 bases lay in between. Germline loops: CDR1 MNHEY, CDR2 SVGEGT. CDR3 coding DNA: TGTGCCAGCAGTTGGGACTCTCTACGCTATTGGTACACCTTC. The encoded protein is CASSWDSLRYWYTF.

The chain uses TRBV6-2 or TRBV6-3 and TRBJ2-1; tentative D call: TRBD1 (6 bases). Per the germline V gene, CDR1 is MNHEY and CDR2 is SVGEGT. The CDR3 sequence is 13 residues long. Trimming cost V 0 bases and J 15 bases, with 15 bases left between them. This CDR3 is CASSYSNPFRGFF. The CDR3 nucleotides are TGTGCCAGCAGTTACTCGAACCCGTTCAGGGGGTTCTTC.

This clonotype was detected only a few times. The CDR3 DNA follows: TGCAGTGCTAGAGGAACAGCCGAGGGGCCCCAGCATTTT. It yields the protein CSARGTAEGPQHF. This chain links TRBV20-1 with TRBJ1-5; D is undetermined. Germline V CDR1 and CDR2: DFQATT, SNEGSKA (reference sequence). This CDR3 has 13 amino acids. V was pared by 1 base and J by 9 bases, with 13 bases between.

This chain uses TRBV19 with TRBJ1-3; 9 nucleotides line up with TRBD1. CDR1 is LNHDA, CDR2 SQIVND, per germline (reference sequence). This CDR3 is 18 amino acids long. After removal of 5 bases from V and 5 bases from J, the junction contained 16 bases not matched to a gene. This CDR3 reads CASSLSGTGSIRRNTIYF. CDR3 bases: TGTGCCAGTAGTCTCTCCGGGACAGGGAGTATCAGGAGAAACACCATATATTTT.

This clonotype was seen more than once but under ten times. CDR3 nucleotides: TGTGCCAGCAGCCCGGACAGGGGGAGCGATGAGCAGTTCTTC. This gives the protein CASSPDRGSDEQFF. The J gene is TRBJ2-1, the V gene TRBV7-2, with TRBD1 matching over 10 bases. The CDR3 loop spans 14 amino acids. The trim removed 5 bases at V and 8 bases at J, leaving 6 bases unmatched. Germline V gene lookup returns CDR1 SGHTA and CDR2 FQGNSA.

The gene calls are TRBV19 and TRBJ1-6; TRBD1 agrees at 7 bases. The junction had 7 bases not matched to a gene; V was cut back by 6 bases and J by 5 bases. The CDR3 loop spans 15 amino acids. The germline V gene encodes CDR1 LNHDA and CDR2 SQIVND (reference sequence). In DNA, the CDR3 is TGTGCCAGTAGGACCACCGGGACAGATAATTCACCCCTCCACTTT. This translates into CASRTTGTDNSPLHF.

This sequence joins TRBV6-1 and TRBJ2-4; D is possibly TRBD2 (7 bases). V lost 5 bases, J lost 2 bases, and 10 bases lay in between. Per the germline V gene, CDR1 is MNHNS and CDR2 is SASEGT. This CDR3 has 14 amino acids. As DNA, the CDR3 is TGTGCCAGCAGTAGGGGGGGGCCCAAAAACATTCAGTACTTC. Translated: CASSRGGPKNIQYF.

This clonotype was detected only a few times. V and J are TRBV20-1 and TRBJ1-5; unclear D gene. Trimming left V 2 bases short and J 0 bases short, with 5 bases between. CDR1 and CDR2 from the germline V gene are DFQATT and SNEGSKA (reference sequence). The CDR3 extends over 13 amino acids. The CDR3: CSARFVSNQPQHF. The CDR3 coding sequence is TGCAGTGCTAGATTCGTTAGCAATCAGCCCCAGCATTTT.

The rearrangement uses TRBV7-8 and TRBJ1-2; D remains unclear. The CDR3 loop spans 14 amino acids. CDR1 is SGHVS, CDR2 FQNEAQ, per germline. Trimming removed 5 bases from V and 4 bases from J, with 14 bases in between. The DNA of the CDR3 is TGTGCCAGCAGCGCCCGGACGGATCCCTATGGCTACACCTTC. It codes for CASSARTDPYGYTF.

This clonotype has a count of ten or more. This sequence joins TRBV12-3 or TRBV12-4 and TRBJ2-2; D uncertain. The CDR3 totals 13 residues. V lost 5 bases, J lost 5 bases, and 9 bases lay in between. The CDR3 DNA is TGTGCCAGCAGTCCCCAGGTTACCGGGGAGCTGTTTTTT. It yields the protein CASSPQVTGELFF.

This chain connects TRBV18 to TRBJ2-7, with TRBD2 identical over 9 bases. Unmatched junction bases numbered 12, after V lost 3 bases and J lost 9 bases. This CDR3 has 15 amino acids. Per germline, CDR1 KGHSH and CDR2 LQKENI. The CDR3 loop is CASSPTVAGDVPQYF. The CDR3 coding sequence is TGTGCCAGCTCACCCACGGTAGCGGGAGACGTACCGCAGTACTTC.

A few counts support this clonotype. The V gene is TRBV7-2, the J gene TRBJ1-2; D gene ambiguous. Germline V gives CDR1 SGHTA, CDR2 FQGNSA. Trimming removed 1 base from V and 8 bases from J, with 11 bases in between. The CDR3 length is 13 residues. The CDR3 loop is CASSLGWTEGYTF. The CDR3 coding sequence is TGTGCCAGCAGCTTAGGGTGGACGGAAGGCTACACCTTC.

V is TRBV28 and J is TRBJ2-1; 10 nucleotides match TRBD2. This CDR3 is built from 15 residues. Germline values: CDR1 MDHEN, CDR2 SYDVKM. V lost 4 bases to trimming and J lost 3 bases; unmatched junction nucleotides: 3. CDR3 coding DNA: TGTGCCAGCAGTTCTAGCGGGAGATTCTACAATGAGCAGTTCTTC. This codes for CASSSSGRFYNEQFF.

The chain carries TRBV7-3 and TRBJ2-2, with TRBD2 identical over 10 bases. This CDR3 has 19 amino acids. Looked up from germline, CDR1 is SGHTA and CDR2 is FQGTGA. V was clipped by 2 bases and J by 5 bases; unmatched bases: 14. This CDR3 reads CASSLWGPGTSAWTGELFF. DNA of the CDR3: TGTGCCAGCAGCTTATGGGGGCCGGGGACTAGCGCGTGGACCGGGGAGCTGTTTTTT.

This clonotype was seen ten or more times. V gene TRBV7-2 combines with J gene TRBJ2-7; 8 positions agree with TRBD2. V trimming: 1 base; J trimming: 2 bases; junction bases outside the gene matches: 7. Germline V gene sequence: CDR1 SGHTA, CDR2 FQGNSA. The CDR3 totals 16 residues. DNA of the CDR3: TGTGCCAGCAGCTTAGTAACGACTAGCGTTGCCTACGAGCAGTACTTC. Amino acid sequence: CASSLVTTSVAYEQYF.

The J gene is TRBJ2-1, the V gene TRBV4-3, with 10 bases lining up with TRBD2. The CDR3 totals 16 residues. V lost 0 bases, J lost 9 bases, and 8 bases stayed unmatched. The germline V gene encodes CDR1 LGHNA and CDR2 YSLEER. CDR3 protein: CASSQDGLAGESEQFF. CDR3 sequence (DNA): TGCGCCAGCAGCCAAGATGGCCTAGCGGGAGAAAGTGAGCAGTTCTTC.

The V call is TRBV12-3 or TRBV12-4, the J call TRBJ2-2; D might be TRBD1 (6 bases). The CDR3 loop spans 16 amino acids. Deletions cut 7 bases from V and 7 bases from J, with 22 bases between. CDR3: CASTPRRAGEHGELFF. The CDR3 DNA reads as TGTGCCAGCACCCCCCGACGGGCAGGGGAACACGGGGAGCTGTTTTTT.

The J gene is TRBJ2-5, the V gene TRBV18; 7 nucleotides match TRBD1. The CDR3 is made up of 13 amino acids. V lost 5 bases to trimming and J lost 1 base; unmatched junction nucleotides: 1. CDR1 is KGHSH, CDR2 LQKENI, per germline. This chain's CDR3 is CASSGQVQETQYF. DNA for the CDR3: TGTGCCAGCTCAGGACAGGTCCAAGAGACCCAGTACTTC.

As for this clonotype: Its ends do not fully match the called genes, so a read error is possible. The V and J genes are TRBV7-2 and TRBJ2-1; TRBD2 agrees at 14 bases. CDR3 length equals 18 residues. CDR1 SGHTA and CDR2 FQGNSA come from the germline V gene. The CDR3 DNA reads as TGTGCCAGCAGCCTCGGACTAGCGGGAGGACCTGTCTACAATGAGCGGTTCTTC. Protein product: CASSLGLAGGPVYNERFF. Looking up the rest from reference TRBV7-2 and TRBJ2-1 gives the full variable domain: GAGVSQSPSNKVTEKGKDVELRCDPISGHTALYWYRQSLGQGLEFLIYFQGNSAPDKSGLPSDRFSAERTGGSVSTLTIQRTQQEDSAVYLCASSLGLAGGPVYNERFFGPGTRLTVL.

This clonotype was seen only a few times. The CDR3 DNA reads as TGTGCCAGCAGTTTGAGGGCTGGCGAGCAGTACGTC. This codes for CASSLRAGEQYV. The rearrangement links TRBV6-6 to TRBJ2-7; D may be TRBD2 (5 bases). With 4 bases removed from V and 6 bases from J, the gap between germline ends came to 10 bases. Germline CDR1 MNHNY, CDR2 SVGAGI (reference sequence). The CDR3 covers 12 residues.

The chain has TRBV6-1 and TRBJ1-1; no firm D call. Germline CDR1 MNHNS, CDR2 SASEGT. Between the trimmed V and J ends, which lost 2 bases and 0 bases, there was a span of 7 bases. The CDR3 loop spans 14 amino acids. This chain's CDR3 is CASSETSMNTEAFF. The CDR3 DNA reads TGTGCCAGCAGTGAAACCTCCATGAACACTGAAGCTTTCTTT.

This sequence joins TRBV4-3 and TRBJ2-1, with D possibly called TRBD1 or TRBD2 (5 bases each). V gave up 9 bases and J gave up 0 bases, with 12 bases separating them. The CDR3 length is 14 residues. The germline V gene has CDR1 LGHNA and CDR2 YSLEER. The CDR3 DNA follows: TGCGCCAGTTCTCGGGACCCCTCCTACAATGAGCAGTTCTTC. Translated, it gives CASSRDPSYNEQFF.

The sample holds many counts of this clonotype. The chain has TRBV24-1 and TRBJ2-7; 7 bases fit TRBD1. The germline CDR1 and CDR2 sequences are KGHDR and SFDVKD. After removal of 5 bases from V and 4 bases from J, the junction contained 4 bases not matched to a gene. The CDR3 is made up of 13 amino acids. The DNA for the CDR3 is TGTGCCACCAGTGCCTGGGACAGATACGAGCAGTACTTC. It specifies CATSAWDRYEQYF.